Listed below are T cell receptor beta chains from one sample, sequenced in a study of cytomegalovirus exposure and HLA in healthy donors. Profiling relied on immunoSEQ multiplex PCR, and the TCRdb table lists in-frame clones only, not all of them. The table lists approximately 100,000 clones, 60% to 85% of them singletons, with approximately 16% in the top ten. Sequencing was done on a sample of PBMCs. These receptors originate from a man aged 55-75 years in good health and CMV-seropositive. The CDR3 runs from the conserved cysteine through the conserved F or W. The D gene is left open where the match is weak. Size is stated for part of the rows, as once, few or many counts, or as a class when the clone is expanded.

>-|14|TRBJ1-6|TRBD1|TRBV30
TGTGCCTGGGGAAGGACAGGGTATAATTCACCCCTCCACTTT
CAWGRTGYNSPLHF
>once|15|TRBJ2-7|TRBD2|TRBV6-6
TGTGCCAGCAGTTACTCGCCTAGCGGGTACTACGAGCAGTACTTC
CASSYSPSGYYEQYF
>once|13|TRBJ2-2|TRBD1|TRBV29-1
TGCAGCTTAGGGACAGGGGTTGGCGGGGAGCTGTTTTTT
CSLGTGVGGELFF
>few|15|TRBJ2-3|-|TRBV9
TGTGCCAGCAGCGGAGACGGGACACACACAGATACGCAGTATTTT
CASSGDGTHTDTQYF
>-|14|TRBJ1-5|-|TRBV18
TGTGCCAGCTCAGGGGCAGACCAAAATCAGCCCCAGCATTTT
CASSGADQNQPQHF
>-|15|TRBJ1-6|-|TRBV28
TGTGCCAGCGTCGACGTGGATTTCAGGAATTCACCCCTCCACTTT
CASVDVDFRNSPLHF
>many|15|TRBJ1-5|TRBD1|TRBV10-2
TGCGCCAGCAGTTGGACAGGGGGTATGGATCAGCCCCAGCATTTT
CASSWTGGMDQPQHF
>-|13|TRBJ2-5|TRBD1|TRBV27
TGTGCCAGCAGTCTACAGGGGGAAGAGACCCAGTACTTC
CASSLQGEETQYF
>-|16|TRBJ2-3|TRBD2|TRBV14
TGTGCCAGCAGCCCGTTAGCGGGGGGATACACAGATACGCAGTATTTT
CASSPLAGGYTDTQYF
>-|18|TRBJ2-1|-|TRBV23-1
TGCGCCAGCAGTCAATCGCACCTTAAGACAGGTACGAATACGGTGCAGTTCTTC
CASSQSHLKTGTNTVQFF
>-|17|TRBJ1-6|-|TRBV15
TGTGCCACCAGCAGAAAAGGGGGAAGCTCCTATAATTCACCCCTCCACTTT
CATSRKGGSSYNSPLHF
>-|15|TRBJ2-1|TRBD1|TRBV5-1
TGCGCCAGCAGCTTCTGGACAGGGGTAAACAATGAGCAGTTCTTC
CASSFWTGVNNEQFF
>-|11|TRBJ1-2|-|TRBV5-4
TGTGCCAGCAGCTTGTATGATGGCTACACCTTC
CASSLYDGYTF
>-|16|TRBJ1-6|-|TRBV5-6
TGTGCCAGCAGCTCCGGCGGGGGGCTCTATAATTCACCCCTCCACTTT
CASSSGGGLYNSPLHF
>-|11|TRBJ1-2|-|TRBV29-1
TGCAGCGTTGAGGAGGCTGCCGGCTACACCTTC
CSVEEAAGYTF
>-|12|TRBJ2-5|-|TRBV7-2
TGTGCCAGCAGCTTCTTACAAGAGACCCAGTACTTC
CASSFLQETQYF
>-|13|TRBJ1-6|TRBD1|TRBV6-6
TGTGCCACCCGGGACAGATTTAATTCACCCCTCCACTTT
CATRDRFNSPLHF
>medium-sized|13|TRBJ1-6|-|TRBV10-3
TGTGCCATCAGTGCCTTCTATAATTCACCCCTCCACTTT
CAISAFYNSPLHF
>-|15|TRBJ2-3|-|TRBV5-1
TGCGCCAGCAGCTTAGACCCGGCGGGGTTAGATACGCAGTATTTT
CASSLDPAGLDTQYF
>once|13|TRBJ1-5|-|TRBV19
TGTGCCAGTAGTATGGCGGGTTTTCAGCCCCAGCATTTT
CASSMAGFQPQHF
>-|13|TRBJ2-7|-|TRBV5-6
TGTGCCAGCAGCTTGGGGTCGGCCTACGAGCAGTACTTC
CASSLGSAYEQYF
>once|18|TRBJ2-3|TRBD2|TRBV18
TGTGCCAGCTCCCTCCTGACCGGGACTAGCGGGGGCACAGATACGCAGTATTTT
CASSLLTGTSGGTDTQYF
>-|16|TRBJ2-7|TRBD2|TRBV4-3
TGCGCCAGCAGCCGCGGACTAGCGGGGGGGCTCTACGAGCAGTACTTC
CASSRGLAGGLYEQYF
>-|17|TRBJ1-6|-|TRBV19
TGTGCCAGTAGTATCCGCGTGACTTTACCTGGGAGTTCACCCCTCCACTTT
CASSIRVTLPGSSPLHF
>-|15|TRBJ1-2|-|TRBV4-1
TGCGCCAGCAGCTTGAAAGCAGGGATTTTCTATGGCTACACCTTC
CASSLKAGIFYGYTF
>few|12|TRBJ1-5|-|TRBV6-1
TGTGCCAGCAGTGAACCTGGCCGGAGCCAGCATTTT
CASSEPGRSQHF
>-|15|TRBJ1-1|-|TRBV19
TGTGCCAGTAGTATGGGGGGGGATTCTTACGCTGAAGCTTTCTTT
CASSMGGDSYAEAFF
>-|14|TRBJ1-2|TRBD1|TRBV7-2
TGTGCCAGCAGCCCGAGACAGGGGCGCGATGGCTACACCTTC
CASSPRQGRDGYTF
>-|17|TRBJ2-2|TRBD2|TRBV29-1
TGCAGCGTGTACGGGACTAGCGGGGGGGATAGCACCGGGGAGCTGTTTTTT
CSVYGTSGGDSTGELFF